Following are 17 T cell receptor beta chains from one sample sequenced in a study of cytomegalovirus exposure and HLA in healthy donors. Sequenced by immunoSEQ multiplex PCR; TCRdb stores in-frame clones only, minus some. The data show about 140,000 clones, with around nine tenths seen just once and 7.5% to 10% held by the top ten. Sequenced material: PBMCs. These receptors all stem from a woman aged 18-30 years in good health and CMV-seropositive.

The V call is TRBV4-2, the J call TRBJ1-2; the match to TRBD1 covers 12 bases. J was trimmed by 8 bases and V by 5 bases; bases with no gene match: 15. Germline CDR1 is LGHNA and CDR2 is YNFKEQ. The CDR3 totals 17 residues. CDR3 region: CASSAQGRDRGRGGYTF. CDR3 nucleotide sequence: TGTGCCAGCAGCGCCCAGGGACGGGACAGGGGGCGCGGCGGCTACACCTTC.

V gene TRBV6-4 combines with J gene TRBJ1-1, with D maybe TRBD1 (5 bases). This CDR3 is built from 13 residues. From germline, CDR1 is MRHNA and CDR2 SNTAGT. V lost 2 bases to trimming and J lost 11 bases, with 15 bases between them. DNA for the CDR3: TGTGCCAGCAGTGACGGGGCAGGTGTTTATGCTTTCTTT. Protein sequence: CASSDGAGVYAFF.

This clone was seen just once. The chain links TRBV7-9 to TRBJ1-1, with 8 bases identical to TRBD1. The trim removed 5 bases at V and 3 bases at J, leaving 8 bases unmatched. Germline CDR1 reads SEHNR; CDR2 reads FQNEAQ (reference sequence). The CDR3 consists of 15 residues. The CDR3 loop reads CASSADRGRYTEAFF. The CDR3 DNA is TGTGCCAGCAGCGCCGACAGGGGAAGGTACACTGAAGCTTTCTTT.

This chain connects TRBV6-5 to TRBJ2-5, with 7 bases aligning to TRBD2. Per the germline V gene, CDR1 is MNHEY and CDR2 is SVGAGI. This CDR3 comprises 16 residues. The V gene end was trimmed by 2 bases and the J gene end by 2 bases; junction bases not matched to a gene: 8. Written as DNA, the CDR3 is TGTGCCAGCAGTTACCCCCCTAGGGGAGGGCAAGAGACCCAGTACTTC. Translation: CASSYPPRGGQETQYF.

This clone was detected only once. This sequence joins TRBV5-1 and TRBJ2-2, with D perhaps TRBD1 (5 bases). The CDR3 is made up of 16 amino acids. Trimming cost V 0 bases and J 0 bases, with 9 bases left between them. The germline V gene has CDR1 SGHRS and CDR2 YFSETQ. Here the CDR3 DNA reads TGCGCCAGCAGCTTGGTGGGGCTATCGAACACCGGGGAGCTGTTTTTT. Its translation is CASSLVGLSNTGELFF.

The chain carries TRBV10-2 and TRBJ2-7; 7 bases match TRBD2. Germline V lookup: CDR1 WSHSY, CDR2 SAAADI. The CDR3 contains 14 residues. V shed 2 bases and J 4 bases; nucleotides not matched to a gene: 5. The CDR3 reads CASSELSGKYEQYF. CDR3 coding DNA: TGCGCCAGCAGTGAGCTGAGCGGGAAGTACGAGCAGTACTTC.

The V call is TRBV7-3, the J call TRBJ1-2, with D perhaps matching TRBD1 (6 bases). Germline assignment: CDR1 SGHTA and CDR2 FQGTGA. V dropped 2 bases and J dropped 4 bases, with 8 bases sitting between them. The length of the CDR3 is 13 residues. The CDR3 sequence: CASSLQGGYGYTF. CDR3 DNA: TGTGCCAGCAGCTTACAAGGGGGCTATGGCTACACCTTC.

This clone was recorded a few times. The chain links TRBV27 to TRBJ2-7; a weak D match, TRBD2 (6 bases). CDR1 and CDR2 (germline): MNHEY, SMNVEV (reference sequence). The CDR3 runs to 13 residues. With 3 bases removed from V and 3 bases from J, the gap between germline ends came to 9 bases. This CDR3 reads CASSLEGIYEQYF. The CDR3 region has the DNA TGTGCCAGCAGTTTGGAGGGGATCTACGAGCAGTACTTC.

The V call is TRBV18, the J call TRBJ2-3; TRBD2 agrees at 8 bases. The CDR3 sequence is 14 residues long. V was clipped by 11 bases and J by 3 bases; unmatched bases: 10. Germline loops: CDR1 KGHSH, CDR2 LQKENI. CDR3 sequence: CASREGSGTDTQYF. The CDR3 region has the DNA TGTGCCTCCCGGGAGGGAAGTGGTACAGATACGCAGTATTTT.

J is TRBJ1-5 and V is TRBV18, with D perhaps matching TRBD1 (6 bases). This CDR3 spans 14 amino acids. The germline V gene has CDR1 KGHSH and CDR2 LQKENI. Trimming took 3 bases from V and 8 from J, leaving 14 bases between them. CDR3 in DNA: TGTGCCAGCTCACCCCGACAAGCAGGGGAGCCCCAGCATTTT. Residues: CASSPRQAGEPQHF.

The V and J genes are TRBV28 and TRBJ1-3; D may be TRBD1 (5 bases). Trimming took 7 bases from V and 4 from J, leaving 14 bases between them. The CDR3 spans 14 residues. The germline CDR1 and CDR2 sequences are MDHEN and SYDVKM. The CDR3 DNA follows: TGTGCCAGCAAATTGTCGGGGGGAGGAAACACCATATATTTT. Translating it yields CASKLSGGGNTIYF.

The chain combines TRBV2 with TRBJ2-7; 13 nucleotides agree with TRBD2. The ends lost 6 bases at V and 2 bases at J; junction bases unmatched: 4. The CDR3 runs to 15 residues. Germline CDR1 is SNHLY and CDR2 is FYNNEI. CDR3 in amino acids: CASRLGTSGAYEQYF. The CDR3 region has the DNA TGTGCCAGCAGACTAGGGACTAGCGGGGCCTACGAGCAGTACTTC.

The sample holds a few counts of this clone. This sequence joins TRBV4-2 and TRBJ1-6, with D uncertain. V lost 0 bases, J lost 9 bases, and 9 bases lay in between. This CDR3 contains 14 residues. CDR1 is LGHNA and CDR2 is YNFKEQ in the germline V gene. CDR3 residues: CASSQDAGRSPLHF. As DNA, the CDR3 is TGTGCCAGCAGCCAAGATGCAGGCCGTTCACCCCTCCACTTT.

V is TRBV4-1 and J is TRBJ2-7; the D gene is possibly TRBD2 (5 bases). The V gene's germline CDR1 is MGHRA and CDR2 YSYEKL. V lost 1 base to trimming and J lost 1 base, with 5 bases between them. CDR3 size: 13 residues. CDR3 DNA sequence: TGCGCCAGCAGCCAAGGAGGGTCCTACGAGCAGTACTTC. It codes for CASSQGGSYEQYF.

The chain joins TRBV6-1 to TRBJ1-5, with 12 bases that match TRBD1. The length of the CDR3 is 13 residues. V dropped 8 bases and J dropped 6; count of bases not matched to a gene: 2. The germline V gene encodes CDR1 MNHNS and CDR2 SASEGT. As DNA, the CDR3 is TGTGCCAGCGGGACAGGGGGCGGTCAGCCCCAGCATTTT. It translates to CASGTGGGQPQHF.

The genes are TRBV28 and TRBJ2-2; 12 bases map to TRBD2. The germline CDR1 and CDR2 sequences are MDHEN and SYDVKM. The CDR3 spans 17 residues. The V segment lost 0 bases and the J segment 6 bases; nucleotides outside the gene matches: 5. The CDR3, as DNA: TGTGCCAGCAGTTTATGGGCACTAGCGGGGGGACCCGGGGAGCTGTTTTTT. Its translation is CASSLWALAGGPGELFF.

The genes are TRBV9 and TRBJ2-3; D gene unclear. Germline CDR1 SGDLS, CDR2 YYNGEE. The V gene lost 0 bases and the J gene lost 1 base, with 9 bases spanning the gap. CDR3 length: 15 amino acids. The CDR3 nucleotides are TGTGCCAGCAGCGTAGATTTAGGAGGCACAGATACGCAGTATTTT. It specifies CASSVDLGGTDTQYF.